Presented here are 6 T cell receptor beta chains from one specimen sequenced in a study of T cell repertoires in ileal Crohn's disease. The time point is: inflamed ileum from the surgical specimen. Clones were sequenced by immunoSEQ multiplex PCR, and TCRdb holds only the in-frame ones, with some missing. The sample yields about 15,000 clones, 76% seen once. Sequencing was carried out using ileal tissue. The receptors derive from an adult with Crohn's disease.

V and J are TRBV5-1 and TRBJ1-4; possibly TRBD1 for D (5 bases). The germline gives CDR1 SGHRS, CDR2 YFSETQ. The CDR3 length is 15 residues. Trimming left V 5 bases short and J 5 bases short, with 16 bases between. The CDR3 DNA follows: TGCGCCAGCAGGCCGGGACCGAGCCAGAATGAAAAACTGTTTTTT. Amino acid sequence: CASRPGPSQNEKLFF.

CDR3 sequence: CASSELLAGVGTDTQYF. In DNA, the CDR3 is TGTGCCAGCAGTGAGCTACTAGCGGGGGTTGGCACAGATACGCAGTATTTT. The chain carries TRBV2 and TRBJ2-3; 11 bases align to TRBD2. Germline assignment: CDR1 SNHLY and CDR2 FYNNEI. CDR3 length equals 17 residues. Unmatched junction bases numbered 6, after V lost 3 bases and J lost 1 base.

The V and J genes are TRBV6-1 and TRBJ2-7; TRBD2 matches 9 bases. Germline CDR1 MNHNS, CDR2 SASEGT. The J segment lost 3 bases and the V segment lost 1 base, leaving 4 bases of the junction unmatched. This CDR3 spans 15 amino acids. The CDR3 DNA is TGTGCCAGCAGTGAAGAAGGCGGGGGGGGCTACGAGCAGTACTTC. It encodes CASSEEGGGGYEQYF.

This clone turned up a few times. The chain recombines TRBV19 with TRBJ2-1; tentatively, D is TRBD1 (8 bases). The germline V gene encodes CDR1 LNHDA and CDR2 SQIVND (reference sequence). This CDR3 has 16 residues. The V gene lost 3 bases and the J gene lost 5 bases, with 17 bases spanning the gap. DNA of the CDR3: TGTGCCAGTAGTATTTTACAGGGGGGGTACGACAATGAGCAGTTCTTC. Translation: CASSILQGGYDNEQFF.

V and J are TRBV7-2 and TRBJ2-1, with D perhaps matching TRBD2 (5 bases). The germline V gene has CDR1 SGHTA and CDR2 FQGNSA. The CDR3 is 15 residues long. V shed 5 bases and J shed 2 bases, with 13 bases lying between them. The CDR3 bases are TGTGCCAGCAGCCTAACGGGCGGGCCCTACAATGAGCAGTTCTTC. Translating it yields CASSLTGGPYNEQFF.

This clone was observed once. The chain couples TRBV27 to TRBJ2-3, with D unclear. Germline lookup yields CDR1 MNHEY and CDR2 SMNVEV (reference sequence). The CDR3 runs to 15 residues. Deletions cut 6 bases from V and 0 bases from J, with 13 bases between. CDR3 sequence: CASRGPVASTDTQYF. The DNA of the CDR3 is TGTGCCAGCAGGGGCCCGGTAGCTAGCACAGATACGCAGTATTTT.